This T cell receptor beta chain was profiled in a study of OX40 agonist ivuxolimab in advanced cancers. A note on the overall study: Ivuxolimab was an agonistic, fully human IgG2 monoclonal antibody directed against OX40 (CD134), a costimulatory receptor. Intravenous ivuxolimab was administered to patients every 2 weeks at six dose levels: 0.01, 0.1, 0.3, 1.5, 3 and 10 mg/kg. Of the roughly 52 dose-escalation patients, hepatocellular carcinoma was present in about 20, melanoma in roughly 15, renal cell carcinoma in 9 and head and neck cancer in 9. A male proportion of 82.7% and a mean age of approximately 60 years, ranging from roughly 23 to 90, were recorded for the dose-escalation cohort. Patients were allowed to have had prior anti-PD-1, anti-PD-L1 or anti-CTLA-4 therapy, and 40% of the dose-escalation patients had previously received checkpoint inhibitors. Partial responses were achieved by three dose-escalation patients, of whom one had hepatocellular carcinoma and two had cutaneous melanoma. Peripheral TCRbeta sequencing aimed to test whether ivuxolimab altered TCR sequence diversity and caused clonal T-cell expansion. The monotherapy dose-escalation portion (N of about 50 patients) of the phase I ivuxolimab trial is reported in the paper. Summary of the overall study and its limitations: Antigen specificity was not determined for the clonally expanded peripheral T cells. In the 0.1-3.0 mg/kg groups, partial responders were among the patients with the lowest normalized peripheral clonal expansion, particularly in CD8+ T cells. Low levels of normalized T-cell clonal expansion were also shown by some nonresponding patients. At doses from 0.1 to 3.0 mg/kg, clonal expansion was seen in both CD4+ and CD8+ blood T cells between baseline and week 6. On average, CD8+ T cells showed more expanded clones than CD4+ T cells after ivuxolimab.

A word on this clone: Its target antigen remains unknown. Base qualities are not provided; no much larger clone lies one nucleotide away.

The junction shows trimming of 4 bases on V and 0 bases on J, plus 14 bases between the germline ends. The CDR3 runs 16 amino acids, cysteine and phenylalanine included. Of the read, only the CDR3 DNA is kept; its 48 bases are in frame from base 1. From the germline V gene, CDR1 is SGHDN and CDR2 is FVKESK. For sequencing of the TCRbeta CDR3 region, genomic DNA was extracted from the sorted cells. TCRbeta CDR3 regions were sequenced using the immunoSEQ Assay. Not all clones reach the TCRdb copy of this immuneACCESS table, which keeps in-frame sequences only. Checked studies attribute under half of the gap to unresolved V genes and leave the rest unexplained. Across this sample there are 90,000 to 100,000 clones, with roughly nine tenths seen only once. The ten largest clones represent about 0.82% of the sample. The trial excluded patients who had a history of autoimmune disease or who were on systemic immunosuppression. Peripheral blood for TCR sequencing was collected from all dose cohorts at baseline, on cycle 4 day 1, and on cycle 7 day 1. Samples were obtained from an open-label, multicenter, first-in-human phase I dose-escalation trial of ivuxolimab. Adults with locally advanced or metastatic melanoma, renal cell carcinoma, hepatocellular carcinoma or head and neck squamous cell carcinoma were enrolled in the trial. Before TCR sequencing, CD4+ and CD8+ T cells were separately sorted from peripheral blood.

The chain employs TRBV14 and TRBJ2-3, and TRBD2 may be the D gene, going by 7 matching bases. The clonotype comes from an adult with an advanced solid tumor such as melanoma, head and neck, liver or kidney cancer. The sequencing here drew on CD4+ or CD8+ T cells sorted from blood, taken in a trial of the OX40 agonist ivuxolimab. The DNA sequence is given as TGTGCCAGCAGCCCCTCTCGCGGGGGCAGCACAGATACGCAGTATTTT. Translated, this gives CASSPSRGGSTDTQYF.